This TCR beta chain comes out of a study of T cells in Graves' hyperthyroidism and ophthalmopathy. On this clonotype itself: Its matching antigen is unknown.

Study results and limitations: Most clonotypes that expanded in the thyroid above 0.001 also showed up in blood.

V lost 5 bases to trimming and J lost 0 bases; unmatched junction nucleotides: 5. Germline loops: CDR1 SEHNR, CDR2 FQNEAQ (reference sequence). The CDR3 is 16 amino acids. Using RNA transcripts as the source, TCR beta CDR3 regions were amplified. Researchers ran a first-round RT-PCR on the TCR CDR3 using the HTBI primer set. Each CDR3 protein gets one entry after TCRdb re-called the multiplex PCR reads with MiXCR. The sample consists of roughly 580,000 distinct CDR3 sequences, around 45% of them appearing once. Graves' hyperthyroidism was deemed stable absent ophthalmopathy progression within 18 months.

The receptor's source is a woman aged 18-29 years with Graves' hyperthyroidism. The source material was peripheral blood or thyroid tissue (not recorded which). This chain links TRBV7-9 with TRBJ2-2; 8 bases match TRBD1. CDR3 sequence: CASSRTGQANTGELFF. CDR3 sequence (DNA): TGTGCCAGCAGCCGGACAGGGCAGGCGAACACCGGGGAGCTGTTTTTT.